The 8 T cell receptor beta chains presented below share a single source sample, sequenced in a study of cytomegalovirus exposure and HLA in healthy donors (dated by TCRdb to the late 2010s). Library preparation used the immunoSEQ multiplex PCR assay. The multiplex PCR relied on a mix of 60 forward primers for TCR Vbeta segments and 13 reverse primers for TCR Jbeta segments. This immuneACCESS table, as held by TCRdb, lists in-frame sequences with V and J called but not all clones. Of the missing ones, under half trace to an unresolved V gene in checked studies; the others have no known cause. The sample table contains tens of thousands of clones; only one count was recorded for roughly 86% of them. Together, the top ten hold 1.9% of the sample. The sequenced sample was PBMCs. The receptors were gathered from a man younger than 35 in good health and CMV-seronegative.

The chain uses TRBV5-1 and TRBJ2-7; 7 bases align to TRBD1. V trimming: 4 bases; J trimming: 1 base; junction bases outside the gene matches: 5. Looked up from germline, CDR1 is SGHRS and CDR2 is YFSETQ. The CDR3 spans 14 residues. The CDR3 spells CASSVGTASYEQYF. The DNA for the CDR3 is TGCGCCAGCAGCGTGGGGACAGCTTCCTACGAGCAGTACTTC.

CDR3 coding DNA: TGTGCCAGCTCAGAGACTTTAGCGGGACGAAGCACAGATACGCAGTATTTT. Translation: CASSETLAGRSTDTQYF. This rearrangement joins TRBV18 to TRBJ2-3, with 8 bases that match TRBD2. Trimming took 5 bases from V and 0 from J; bases not matched to a gene: 10. CDR1 is KGHSH, CDR2 LQKENI, per germline. CDR3 length: 17 residues.

This rearrangement joins TRBV30 to TRBJ1-5, with D perhaps matching TRBD1 (6 bases). Germline assignment: CDR1 GTSNPN and CDR2 SVGIG (reference sequence). Trimming took off 2 bases at V and 0 bases at J, with 14 bases between the two ends. CDR3 length: 16 amino acids. This CDR3 reads CAWSQHGQYSNQPQHF. The CDR3 DNA reads as TGTGCCTGGAGTCAACATGGACAGTATAGCAATCAGCCCCAGCATTTT.

The J gene is TRBJ2-5, the V gene TRBV15; D may be TRBD2 (7 bases). The V end lost 0 bases, the J end lost 4 bases, and 15 bases lay between the germline ends. The CDR3 is 16 amino acids. Germline V lookup: CDR1 LNHNV, CDR2 YYDKDF (reference sequence). CDR3 loop: CATSRELRGHAETQYF. CDR3 nucleotide sequence: TGTGCCACCAGCAGAGAACTGCGGGGGCACGCAGAGACCCAGTACTTC.

This sequence joins TRBV28 and TRBJ2-7; 9 positions match TRBD1. From germline, CDR1 is MDHEN and CDR2 SYDVKM. This CDR3 region has 15 residues. V shed 5 bases and J 3 bases; nucleotides not matched to a gene: 8. This CDR3 reads CASSPGTGIYYEQYF. Written as DNA, the CDR3 is TGTGCCAGCAGTCCCGGGACAGGGATATACTACGAGCAGTACTTC.

The rearrangement uses TRBV27 and TRBJ2-7, with TRBD1 identical over 10 bases. This CDR3 has 15 amino acids. The germline CDR1 and CDR2 sequences are MNHEY and SMNVEV (reference sequence). Trimming removed 6 bases from V and 2 bases from J; junction bases left unmatched: 7. In DNA, the CDR3 is TGTGCCAGCAGAAAAGGGACAGGGGCACCCTACGAGCAGTACTTC. Protein product: CASRKGTGAPYEQYF.

The chain joins TRBV7-2 to TRBJ1-1; D is perhaps TRBD1 (5 bases). This CDR3 contains 13 residues. CDR1 is SGHTA, CDR2 FQGNSA, per germline. Trimming cost V 5 bases and J 4 bases, with 11 bases left between them. CDR3 protein: CASSAQGSTEAFF. DNA for the CDR3: TGTGCCAGCAGCGCTCAGGGATCCACTGAAGCTTTCTTT.

V gene TRBV30 combines with J gene TRBJ2-1; 8 nucleotides line up with TRBD2. V shed 4 bases, J shed 7 bases, and the junction held 9 bases outside the gene matches. CDR3 size: 14 residues. Germline CDR1 is GTSNPN and CDR2 is SVGIG (reference sequence). The CDR3 protein is CAWNTGTSWNEQFF. DNA of the CDR3: TGTGCCTGGAATACCGGGACTAGTTGGAATGAGCAGTTCTTC.